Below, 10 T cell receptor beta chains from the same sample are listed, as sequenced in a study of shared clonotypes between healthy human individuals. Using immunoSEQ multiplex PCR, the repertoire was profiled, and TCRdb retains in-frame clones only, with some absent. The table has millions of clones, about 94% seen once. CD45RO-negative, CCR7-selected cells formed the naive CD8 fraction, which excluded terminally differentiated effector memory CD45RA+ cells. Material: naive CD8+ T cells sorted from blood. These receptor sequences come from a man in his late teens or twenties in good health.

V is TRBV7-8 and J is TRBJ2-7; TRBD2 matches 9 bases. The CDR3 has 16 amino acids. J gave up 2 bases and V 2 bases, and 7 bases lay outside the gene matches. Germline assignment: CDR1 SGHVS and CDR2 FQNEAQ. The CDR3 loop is CASSLIAGEVPYEQYF. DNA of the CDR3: TGTGCCAGCAGCTTAATAGCGGGAGAAGTGCCCTACGAGCAGTACTTC.

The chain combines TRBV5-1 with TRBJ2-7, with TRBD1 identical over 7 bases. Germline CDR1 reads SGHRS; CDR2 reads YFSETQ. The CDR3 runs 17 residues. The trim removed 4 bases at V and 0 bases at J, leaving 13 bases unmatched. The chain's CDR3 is CASSRPPDRDLSYEQYF. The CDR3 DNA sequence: TGCGCCAGCAGCCGTCCACCTGACAGGGACCTCTCCTACGAGCAGTACTTC.

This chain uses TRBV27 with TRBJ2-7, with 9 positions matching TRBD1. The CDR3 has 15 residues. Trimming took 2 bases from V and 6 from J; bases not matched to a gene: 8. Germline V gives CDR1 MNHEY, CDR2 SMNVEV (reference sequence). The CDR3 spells CASSLQGTGKAEQYF. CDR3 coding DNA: TGTGCCAGCAGTTTACAAGGGACAGGGAAGGCCGAGCAGTACTTC.

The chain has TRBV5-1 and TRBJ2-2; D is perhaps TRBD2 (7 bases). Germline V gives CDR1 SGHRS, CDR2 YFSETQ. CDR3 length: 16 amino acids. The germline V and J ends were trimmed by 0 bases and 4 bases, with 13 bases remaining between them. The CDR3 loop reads CASSLETGGITGELFF. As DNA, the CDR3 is TGCGCCAGCAGCTTGGAGACGGGGGGCATCACCGGGGAGCTGTTTTTT.

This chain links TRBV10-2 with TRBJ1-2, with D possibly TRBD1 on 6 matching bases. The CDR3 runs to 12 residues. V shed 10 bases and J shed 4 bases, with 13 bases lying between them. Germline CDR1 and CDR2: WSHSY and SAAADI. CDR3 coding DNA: TGCGCCACCGGACAGCCCGCCTATGGCTACACCTTC. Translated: CATGQPAYGYTF.

In DNA form, the CDR3 reads TGTGCCAGCAGCAAATTGGCAGGGACTAGCGGGAGAAATGAGCAGTTCTTC. It yields the protein CASSKLAGTSGRNEQFF. This chain connects TRBV21-1 to TRBJ2-1; TRBD2 is taken as the D call from the table, unchecked against the DNA. TRBV21-1 is an annotated pseudogene. The CDR3 length is 17 residues.

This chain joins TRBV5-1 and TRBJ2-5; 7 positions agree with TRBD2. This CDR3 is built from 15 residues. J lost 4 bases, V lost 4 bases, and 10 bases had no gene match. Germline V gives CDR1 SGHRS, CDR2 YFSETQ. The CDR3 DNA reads TGCGCCAGCAGCGATACAGGCGGGGGAGGAGAGACCCAGTACTTC. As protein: CASSDTGGGGETQYF. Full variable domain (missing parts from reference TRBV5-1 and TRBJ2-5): KAGVTQTPRYLIKTRGQQVTLSCSPISGHRSVSWYQQTPGQGLQFLFEYFSETQRNKGNFPGRFSGRQFSNSRSEMNVSTLELGDSALYLCASSDTGGGGETQYFGPGTRLLVL.

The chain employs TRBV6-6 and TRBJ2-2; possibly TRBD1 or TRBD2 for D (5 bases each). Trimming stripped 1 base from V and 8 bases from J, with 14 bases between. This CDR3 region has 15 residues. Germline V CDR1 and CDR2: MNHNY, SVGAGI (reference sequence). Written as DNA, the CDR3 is TGTGCCAGCAGTTACTGGGGGACCGCAATTGGGGAGCTGTTTTTT. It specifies CASSYWGTAIGELFF.

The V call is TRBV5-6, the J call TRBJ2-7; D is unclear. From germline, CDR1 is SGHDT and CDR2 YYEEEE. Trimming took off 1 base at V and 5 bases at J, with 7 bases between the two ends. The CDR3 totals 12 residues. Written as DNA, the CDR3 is TGTGCCAGCAGCTTGAGTCGCCACGAGCAGTACTTC. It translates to CASSLSRHEQYF. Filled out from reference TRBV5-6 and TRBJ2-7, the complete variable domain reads DAGVTQSPTHLIKTRGQQVTLRCSPKSGHDTVSWYQQALGQGPQFIFQYYEEEERQRGNFPDRFSGHQFPNYSSELNVNALLLGDSALYLCASSLSRHEQYFGPGTRLTVT.

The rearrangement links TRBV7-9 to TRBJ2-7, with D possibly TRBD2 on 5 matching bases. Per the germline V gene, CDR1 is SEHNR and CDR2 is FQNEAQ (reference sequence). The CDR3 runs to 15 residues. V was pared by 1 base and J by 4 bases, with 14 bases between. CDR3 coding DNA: TGTGCCAGCAGCTTAGGTTCCTTGGGAGCATACGAGCAGTACTTC. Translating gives CASSLGSLGAYEQYF.